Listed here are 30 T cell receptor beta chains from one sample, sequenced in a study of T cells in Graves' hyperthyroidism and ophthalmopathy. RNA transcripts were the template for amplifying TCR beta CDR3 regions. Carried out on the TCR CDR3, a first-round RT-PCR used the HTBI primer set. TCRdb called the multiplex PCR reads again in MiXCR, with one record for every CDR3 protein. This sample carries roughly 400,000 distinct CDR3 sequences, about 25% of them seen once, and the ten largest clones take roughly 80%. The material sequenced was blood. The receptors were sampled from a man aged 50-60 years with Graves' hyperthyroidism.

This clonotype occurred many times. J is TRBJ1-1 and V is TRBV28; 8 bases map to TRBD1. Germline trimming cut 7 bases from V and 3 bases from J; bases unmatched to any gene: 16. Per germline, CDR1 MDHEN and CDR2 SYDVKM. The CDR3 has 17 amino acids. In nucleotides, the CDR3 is TGTGCCAGCAATACCTTAGACAGGGGCCCCCTTTACACTGAAGCTTTCTTT. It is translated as CASNTLDRGPLYTEAFF.

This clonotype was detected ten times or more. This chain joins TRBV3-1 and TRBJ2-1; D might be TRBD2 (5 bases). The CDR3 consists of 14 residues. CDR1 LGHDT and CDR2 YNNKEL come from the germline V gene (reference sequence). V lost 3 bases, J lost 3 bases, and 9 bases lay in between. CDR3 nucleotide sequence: TGTGCCAGCAGCCAGGACTCACTCTACAATGAGCAGTTCTTC. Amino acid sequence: CASSQDSLYNEQFF.

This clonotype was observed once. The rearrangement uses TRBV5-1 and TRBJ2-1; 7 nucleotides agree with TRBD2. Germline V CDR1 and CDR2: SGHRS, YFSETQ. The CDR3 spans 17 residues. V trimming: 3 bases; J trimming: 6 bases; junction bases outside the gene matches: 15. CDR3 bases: TGCGCCAGCAGCTCTACAATTTCTTGGGGAGGGTTCAATGAGCAGTTCTTC. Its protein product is CASSSTISWGGFNEQFF. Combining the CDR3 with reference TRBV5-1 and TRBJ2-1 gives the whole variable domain KAGVTQTPRYLIKTRGQQVTLSCSPISGHRSVSWYQQTPGQGLQFLFEYFSETQRNKGNFPGRFSGRQFSNSRSEMNVSTLELGDSALYLCASSSTISWGGFNEQFFGPGTRLTVL.

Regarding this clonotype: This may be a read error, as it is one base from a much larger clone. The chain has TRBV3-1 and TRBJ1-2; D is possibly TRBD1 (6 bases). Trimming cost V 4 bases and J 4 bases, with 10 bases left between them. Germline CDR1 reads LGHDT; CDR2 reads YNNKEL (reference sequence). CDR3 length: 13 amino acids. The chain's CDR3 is CASSRGGLYGYTF. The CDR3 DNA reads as TGTGCCAGCAGCCGGGGGGGCCTCTATGGCTACACCTTC. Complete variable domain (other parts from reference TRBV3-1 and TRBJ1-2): DTAVSQTPKYLVTQMGNDKSIKCEQNLGHDTMYWYKQDSKKFLKIMFSYNNKELIINETVPNRFSPKSPDKAHLNLHINSLELGDSAVYFCASSRGGLYGYTFGSGTRLTVV.

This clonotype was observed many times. The CDR3 nucleotides read TGTGCCAGCAGTTCCAGGGGACAAAGCGGTTGGGATGAGCAGTTCTTC. This encodes CASSSRGQSGWDEQFF. The chain joins TRBV12-3 or TRBV12-4 to TRBJ2-1; weak D call: TRBD1 (6 bases). The CDR3 runs to 16 residues. Between the trimmed V and J ends, which lost 4 bases and 8 bases, there was a span of 21 bases.

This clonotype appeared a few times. The CDR3 here is CASSYRTSNEKLFF. The DNA of the CDR3 is TGTGCCAGCAGTTACAGAACTTCTAATGAAAAACTGTTTTTT. V usage is TRBV2 and J usage is TRBJ1-4, with no clear D. The germline V and J ends were trimmed by 5 bases and 3 bases, with 10 bases remaining between them. Germline CDR1 and CDR2: SNHLY and FYNNEI. CDR3 length: 14 residues.

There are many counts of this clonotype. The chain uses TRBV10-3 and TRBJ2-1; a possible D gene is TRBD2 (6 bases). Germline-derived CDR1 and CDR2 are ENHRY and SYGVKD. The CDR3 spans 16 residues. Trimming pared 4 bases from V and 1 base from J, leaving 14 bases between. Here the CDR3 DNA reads TGTGCCATCAGTGCGTTGATAGCGGAGTCCTACAATGAGCAGTTCTTC. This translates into CAISALIAESYNEQFF.

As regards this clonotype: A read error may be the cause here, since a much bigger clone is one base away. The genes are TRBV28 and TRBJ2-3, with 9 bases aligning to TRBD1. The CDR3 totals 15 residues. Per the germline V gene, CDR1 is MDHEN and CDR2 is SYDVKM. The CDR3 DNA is TGTGTCAGCAGTCAACCTACAGGGGGCATAGATACGCAGTATTTT. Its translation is CVSSQPTGGIDTQYF.

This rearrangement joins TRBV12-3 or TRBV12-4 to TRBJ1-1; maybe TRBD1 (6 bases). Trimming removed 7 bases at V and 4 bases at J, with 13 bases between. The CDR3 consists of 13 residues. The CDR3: CASMARGVTEAFF. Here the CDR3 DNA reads TGTGCCAGCATGGCCAGGGGAGTCACTGAAGCTTTCTTT.

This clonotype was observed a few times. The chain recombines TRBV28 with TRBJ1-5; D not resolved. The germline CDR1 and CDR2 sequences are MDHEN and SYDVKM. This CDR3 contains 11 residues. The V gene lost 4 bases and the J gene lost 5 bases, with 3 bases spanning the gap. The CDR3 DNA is TGTGCCAGCAGTTCCTATCAGCCCCAGCATTTT. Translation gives CASSSYQPQHF.

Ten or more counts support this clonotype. CDR3 sequence reads: CASSLAPSTEAFF. The CDR3 DNA is TGTGCCAGCAGCTTAGCCCCCAGTACTGAAGCTTTCTTT. V usage is TRBV7-3 and J usage is TRBJ1-1; no definite D call. V was shortened by 2 bases and J by 5 bases, with 9 bases between the two germline ends. The CDR3 runs 13 residues. Germline values: CDR1 SGHTA, CDR2 FQGTGA.

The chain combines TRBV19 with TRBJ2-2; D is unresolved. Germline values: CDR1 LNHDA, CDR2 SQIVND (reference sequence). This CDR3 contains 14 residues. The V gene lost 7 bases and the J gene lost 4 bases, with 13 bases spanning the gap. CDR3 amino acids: CASTARQTTGELFF. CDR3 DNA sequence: TGTGCCAGTACCGCCCGGCAGACCACCGGGGAGCTGTTTTTT.

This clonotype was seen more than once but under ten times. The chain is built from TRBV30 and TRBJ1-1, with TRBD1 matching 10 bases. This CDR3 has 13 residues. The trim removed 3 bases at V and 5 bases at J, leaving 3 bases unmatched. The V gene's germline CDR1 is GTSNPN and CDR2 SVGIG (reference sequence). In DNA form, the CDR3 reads TGTGCCTGGAGGGACAGGGGGAGGACTGAAGCTTTCTTT. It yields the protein CAWRDRGRTEAFF.

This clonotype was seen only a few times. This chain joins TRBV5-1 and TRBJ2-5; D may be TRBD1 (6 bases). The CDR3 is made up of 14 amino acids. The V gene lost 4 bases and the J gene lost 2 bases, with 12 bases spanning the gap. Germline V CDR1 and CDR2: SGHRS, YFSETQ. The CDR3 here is CASSLDRGQETQYF. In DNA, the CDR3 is TGCGCCAGCAGCCTGGACAGAGGGCAAGAGACCCAGTACTTC.

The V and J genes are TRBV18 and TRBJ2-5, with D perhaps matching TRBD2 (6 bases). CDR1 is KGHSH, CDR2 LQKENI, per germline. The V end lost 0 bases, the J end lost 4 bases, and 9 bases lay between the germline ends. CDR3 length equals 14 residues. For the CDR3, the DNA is TGTGCCAGCTCACCACCAGGAGCGGGAGAGACCCAGTACTTC. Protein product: CASSPPGAGETQYF.

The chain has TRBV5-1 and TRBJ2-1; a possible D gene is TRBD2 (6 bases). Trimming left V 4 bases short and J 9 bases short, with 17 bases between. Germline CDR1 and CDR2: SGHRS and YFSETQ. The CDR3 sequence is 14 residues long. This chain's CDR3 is CASSAGPRYSEQFF. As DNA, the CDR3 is TGCGCCAGCAGCGCGGGACCGAGGTACTCTGAGCAGTTCTTC.

The chain's CDR3 is CASSLGGVNSPLHF. The DNA for the CDR3 is TGTGCCAGCAGCTTGGGTGGGGTTAATTCACCCCTCCACTTT. V gene TRBV7-6 combines with J gene TRBJ1-6; no clear D. Germline V gene data show CDR1 as SGHVS and CDR2 as FNYEAQ. The CDR3 sequence is 14 residues long. Trimming cost V 3 bases and J 6 bases, with 9 bases left between them.

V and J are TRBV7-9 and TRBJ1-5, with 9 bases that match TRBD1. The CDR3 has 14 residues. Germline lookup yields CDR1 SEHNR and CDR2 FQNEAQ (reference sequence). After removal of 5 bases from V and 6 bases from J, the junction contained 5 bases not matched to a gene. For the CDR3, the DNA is TGTGCCAGCAGCGGGACAGGGCCCGGTCAGCCCCAGCATTTT. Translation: CASSGTGPGQPQHF.

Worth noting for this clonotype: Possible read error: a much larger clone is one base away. CDR3 bases: TGTGCCAGCAGCCCGGGACTAGCGGGAACTGAGCAGTTCTTC. Its protein is CASSPGLAGTEQFF. The chain recombines TRBV7-6 with TRBJ2-1; 13 bases align to TRBD2. The junction had 4 bases not matched to a gene; V was cut back by 5 bases and J by 9 bases. This CDR3 comprises 14 residues. Germline CDR1 and CDR2: SGHVS and FNYEAQ.

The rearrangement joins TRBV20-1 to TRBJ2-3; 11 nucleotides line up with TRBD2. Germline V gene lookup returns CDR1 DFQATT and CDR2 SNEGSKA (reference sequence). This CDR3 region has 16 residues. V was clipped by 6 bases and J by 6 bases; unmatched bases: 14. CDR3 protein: CSAPTTSGIPTDTQYF. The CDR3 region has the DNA TGCAGTGCACCGACGACTAGCGGGATACCCACCGATACGCAGTATTTT.

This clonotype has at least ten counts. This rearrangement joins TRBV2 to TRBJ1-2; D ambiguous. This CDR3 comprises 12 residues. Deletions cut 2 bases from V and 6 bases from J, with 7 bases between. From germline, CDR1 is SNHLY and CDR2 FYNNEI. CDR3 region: CASSEHRNGYTF. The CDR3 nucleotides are TGTGCCAGCAGTGAACACCGAAATGGCTACACCTTC.

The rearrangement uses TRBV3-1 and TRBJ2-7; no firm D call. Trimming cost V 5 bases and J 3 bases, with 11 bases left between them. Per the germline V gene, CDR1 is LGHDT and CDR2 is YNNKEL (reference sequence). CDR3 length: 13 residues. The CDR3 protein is CASSRAIFYEQYF. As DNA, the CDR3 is TGTGCCAGCAGCAGGGCAATCTTCTACGAGCAGTACTTC.

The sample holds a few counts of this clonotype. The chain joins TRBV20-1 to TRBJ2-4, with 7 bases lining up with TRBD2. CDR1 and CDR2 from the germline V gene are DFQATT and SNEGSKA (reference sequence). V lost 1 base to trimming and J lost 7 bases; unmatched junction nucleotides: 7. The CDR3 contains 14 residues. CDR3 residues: CSARALAEKNIQYF. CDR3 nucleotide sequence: TGCAGTGCTAGAGCCCTAGCGGAAAAGAACATTCAGTACTTC.

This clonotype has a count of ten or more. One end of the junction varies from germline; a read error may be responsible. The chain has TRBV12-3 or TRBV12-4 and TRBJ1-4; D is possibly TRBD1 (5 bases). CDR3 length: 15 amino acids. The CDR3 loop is CASSRDAGINQKLFF. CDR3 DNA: TGTGCCAGCAGCCGGGACGCGGGGATTAATCAAAAACTGTTTTTT.

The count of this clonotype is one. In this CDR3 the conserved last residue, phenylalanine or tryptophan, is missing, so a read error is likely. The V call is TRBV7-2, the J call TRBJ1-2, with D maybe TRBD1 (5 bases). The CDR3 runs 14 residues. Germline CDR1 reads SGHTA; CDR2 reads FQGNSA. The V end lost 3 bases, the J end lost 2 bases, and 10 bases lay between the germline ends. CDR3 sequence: CASSFTDSNYGYTL. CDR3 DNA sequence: TGTGCCAGCAGCTTCACAGACAGCAACTATGGCTACACCTTG.

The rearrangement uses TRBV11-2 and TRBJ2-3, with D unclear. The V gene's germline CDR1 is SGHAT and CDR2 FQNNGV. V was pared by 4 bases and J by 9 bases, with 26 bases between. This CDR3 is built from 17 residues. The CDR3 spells CASSSQNKRRPVGTQYF. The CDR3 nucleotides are TGTGCCAGCAGCTCCCAAAATAAGCGCCGCCCCGTCGGGACGCAGTATTTT.

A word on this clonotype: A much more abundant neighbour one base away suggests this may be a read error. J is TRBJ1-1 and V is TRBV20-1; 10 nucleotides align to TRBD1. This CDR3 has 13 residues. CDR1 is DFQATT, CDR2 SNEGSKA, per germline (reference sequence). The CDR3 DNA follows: TGCAGTGCACTCGGACAGGGGGACACTGAAGGTTTCTTT. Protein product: CSALGQGDTEGFF.

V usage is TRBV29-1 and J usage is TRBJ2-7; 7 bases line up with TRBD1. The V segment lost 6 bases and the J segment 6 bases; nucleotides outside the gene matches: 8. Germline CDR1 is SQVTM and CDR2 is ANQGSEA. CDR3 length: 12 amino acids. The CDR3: CSVRTGIGEQYF. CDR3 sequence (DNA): TGCAGCGTACGGACAGGTATCGGCGAGCAGTACTTC.

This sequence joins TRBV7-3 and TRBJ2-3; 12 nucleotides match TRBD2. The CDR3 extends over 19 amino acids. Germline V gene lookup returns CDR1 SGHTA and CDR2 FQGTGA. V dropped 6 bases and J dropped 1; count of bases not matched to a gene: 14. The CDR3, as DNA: TGTGCCAGCAGTTTCGAGTCTAGCGGGAGGGCCCTCGGCACAGATACGCAGTATTTT. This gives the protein CASSFESSGRALGTDTQYF.

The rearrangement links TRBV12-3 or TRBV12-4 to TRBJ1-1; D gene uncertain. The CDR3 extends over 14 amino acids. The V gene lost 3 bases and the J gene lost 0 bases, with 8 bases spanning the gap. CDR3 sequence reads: CASSFTDMNTEAFF. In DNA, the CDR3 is TGTGCCAGCAGTTTTACCGATATGAACACTGAAGCTTTCTTT.